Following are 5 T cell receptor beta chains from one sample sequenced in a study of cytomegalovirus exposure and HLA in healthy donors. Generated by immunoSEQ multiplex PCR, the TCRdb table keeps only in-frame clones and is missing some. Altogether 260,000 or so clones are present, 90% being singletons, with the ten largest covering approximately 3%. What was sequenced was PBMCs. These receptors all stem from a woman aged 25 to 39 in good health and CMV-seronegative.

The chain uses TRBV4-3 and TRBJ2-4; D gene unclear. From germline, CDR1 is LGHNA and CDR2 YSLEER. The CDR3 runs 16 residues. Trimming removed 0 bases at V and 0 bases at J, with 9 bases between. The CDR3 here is CASSQDALLAKNIQYF. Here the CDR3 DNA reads TGCGCCAGCAGCCAAGATGCATTGCTAGCCAAAAACATTCAGTACTTC.

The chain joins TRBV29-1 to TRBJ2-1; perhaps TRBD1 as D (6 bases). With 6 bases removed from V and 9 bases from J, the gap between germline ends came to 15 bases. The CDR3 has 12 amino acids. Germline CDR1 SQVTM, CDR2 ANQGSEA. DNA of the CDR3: TGCAGCGTCGCGACCCAGGGGTCTGAGCAGTTCTTC. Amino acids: CSVATQGSEQFF.

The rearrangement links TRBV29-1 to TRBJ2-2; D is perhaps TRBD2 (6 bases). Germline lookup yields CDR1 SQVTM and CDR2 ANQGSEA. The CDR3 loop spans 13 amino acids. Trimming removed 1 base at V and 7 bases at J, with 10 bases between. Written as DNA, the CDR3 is TGCAGCGTTGAAGGGGGAGGTTACGGGGAGCTGTTTTTT. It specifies CSVEGGGYGELFF.

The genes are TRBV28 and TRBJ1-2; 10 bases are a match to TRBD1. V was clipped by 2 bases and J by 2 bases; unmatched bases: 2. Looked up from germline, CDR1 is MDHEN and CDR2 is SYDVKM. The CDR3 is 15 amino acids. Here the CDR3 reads CASSLDRGLNYGYTF. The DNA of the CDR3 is TGTGCCAGCAGTTTAGACAGGGGGCTGAACTATGGCTACACCTTC.

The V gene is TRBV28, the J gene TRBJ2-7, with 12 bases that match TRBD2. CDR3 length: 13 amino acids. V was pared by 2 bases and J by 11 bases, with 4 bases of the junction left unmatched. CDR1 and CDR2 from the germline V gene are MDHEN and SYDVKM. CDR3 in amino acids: CASSLGLAGGEYF. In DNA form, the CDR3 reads TGTGCCAGCAGTTTAGGGCTAGCGGGAGGGGAGTACTTC.